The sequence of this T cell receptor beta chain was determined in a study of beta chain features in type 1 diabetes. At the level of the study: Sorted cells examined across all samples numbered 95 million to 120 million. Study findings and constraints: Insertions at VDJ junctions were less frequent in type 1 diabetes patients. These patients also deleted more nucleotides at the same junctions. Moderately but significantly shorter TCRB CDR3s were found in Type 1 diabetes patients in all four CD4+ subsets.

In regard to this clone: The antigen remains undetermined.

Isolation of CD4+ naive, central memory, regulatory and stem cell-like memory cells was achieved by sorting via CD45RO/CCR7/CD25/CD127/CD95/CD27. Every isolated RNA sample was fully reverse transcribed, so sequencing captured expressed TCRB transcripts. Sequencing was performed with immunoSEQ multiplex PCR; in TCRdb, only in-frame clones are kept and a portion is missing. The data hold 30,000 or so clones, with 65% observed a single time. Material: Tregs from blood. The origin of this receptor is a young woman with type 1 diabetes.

CDR3 region: CASSVDTGSYEQYF. Written as DNA, the CDR3 is TGTGCCAGCAGCGTAGATACAGGCTCCTACGAGCAGTACTTC. J is TRBJ2-7 and V is TRBV9; weak D call: TRBD1 (5 bases). Trimming stripped 0 bases from V and 0 bases from J, with 7 bases between. This CDR3 spans 14 amino acids. Germline CDR1 and CDR2: SGDLS and YYNGEE.